The rows below give T cell receptor beta chains drawn from one sample of a study of blood T cells in healthy people across ages. TCRdb called the 5' RACE reads again in MiXCR, with one record for every CDR3 protein. Altogether 1.5 million or so distinct CDR3 sequences are present, 42% being singletons, with the ten largest covering roughly 7.7%. Specimen: blood. These TCRs come from a young woman in good health. The CDR3 runs from the conserved cysteine through the conserved F or W. D genes are given only for firm matches.

15 | TRBJ2-7 | NA | TRBV9 | CASSPGAASSYEQYF
13 | TRBJ2-5 | NA | TRBV20-1 | CSARVATGETQYF
17 | TRBJ1-1 | NA | TRBV10-3 | CAISDPGRGTANIEAFF
14 | TRBJ1-2 | NA | TRBV7-9 | CASSSSGFRYGYTF
14 | TRBJ1-6 | NA | TRBV15 | CATSRDPVNSPLHF
15 | TRBJ2-2 | NA | TRBV10-3 | CAISAGTPMSGELFF
15 | TRBJ2-1 | TRBD2 | TRBV10-3 | CATIKTSGGSHKQFF
13 | TRBJ1-1 | NA | TRBV5-1 | CASVRQGETEAFF
17 | TRBJ2-7 | NA | TRBV6-6 | CASSYSNLRGGTYEQYF
12 | TRBJ2-2 | NA | TRBV28 | CASSLQTGELFF
14 | TRBJ1-1 | NA | TRBV12-3/TRBV12-4 | CASSLADGTTEAFF
14 | TRBJ1-2 | NA | TRBV28 | CASSPPLGGYGYTF
17 | TRBJ2-1 | TRBD2 | TRBV4-2 | CASSQEVGASGSNEQFF
16 | TRBJ1-2 | NA | TRBV20-1 | CSARAQGQTANYGYTF
12 | NA | NA | TRBV20-1 | CSAGRDFYEQYF
14 | TRBJ2-3 | TRBD2 | TRBV20-1 | CSAVGTSGSETQYF
16 | TRBJ2-5 | TRBD2 | TRBV18 | CASSPLAGGPEETQYF
16 | TRBJ1-1 | NA | TRBV20-1 | CSASTGLGGLNTEAFF
15 | TRBJ2-7 | NA | TRBV7-8 | CASSLGRTVTYEQYF
14 | TRBJ1-2 | TRBD1 | TRBV2 | CASTSDRGDYGYTF
16 | TRBJ2-7 | TRBD2 | TRBV7-9 | CASSLVAGLAFYEQYF
14 | TRBJ2-3 | NA | TRBV11-2 | CASSLLFSPDTQYF
14 | TRBJ1-2 | TRBD1 | TRBV27 | CASRQYRGRGGYTF
19 | TRBJ2-1 | NA | TRBV7-4 | CASSPYYFSGTVSSYEQFF
15 | TRBJ2-5 | NA | TRBV29-1 | CSVGHHDSFSDEQYF
14 | TRBJ2-5 | NA | TRBV3-1 | CASSQDGTRETQYF
16 | TRBJ2-2 | NA | TRBV5-1 | CASSPQQGFNTGELFF
13 | TRBJ2-1 | NA | TRBV2 | CANRRERDNEQFF
14 | TRBJ2-4 | NA | TRBV7-9 | CASSPGDGKNIQYF
17 | TRBJ2-6 | TRBD1 | TRBV7-9 | CASSFGTGQSGANVLTF
13 | TRBJ2-2 | NA | TRBV5-6 | CASSPPHTGELFF
13 | TRBJ2-1 | NA | TRBV6-5 | CASSQGTRRAEFF
15 | TRBJ2-7 | NA | TRBV18 | CAGSPSVGELYEQYF
15 | TRBJ1-4 | TRBD1 | TRBV20-1 | CSAREPTGVSEKLFF
13 | TRBJ2-7 | TRBD1 | TRBV12-3/TRBV12-4 | CASRAGGGHEQYF
20 | TRBJ2-3 | TRBD1 | TRBV4-1 | CASSQPIAPSGGYRTDTQYF
17 | TRBJ2-5 | NA | TRBV4-2 | CASSQGAGQRGQETQYF
14 | TRBJ2-7 | NA | TRBV2 | CASILRDGNYEQYF
11 | TRBJ2-1 | NA | TRBV29-1 | CSGLTYNEQFF
19 | TRBJ2-3 | TRBD2 | TRBV3-1 | CASSQEMSSGVTRTDTQYF
13 | TRBJ2-1 | NA | TRBV5-1 | CASSLLLAGEQFF
13 | TRBJ1-4 | TRBD1 | TRBV20-1 | CSAPRQGDEKLFF
16 | TRBJ2-3 | TRBD2 | TRBV18 | CASSLAPGGAEDTQYF
16 | TRBJ1-5 | TRBD1 | TRBV15 | CATSRGPGTGDQPQHF
15 | TRBJ1-2 | TRBD1 | TRBV6-5 | CASTRPGQGIGGYTF
16 | TRBJ2-7 | TRBD1 | TRBV6-1 | CASSETGTDVRYEQYF
18 | TRBJ2-3 | NA | TRBV19 | CASRGTERSPNPTDTQYF
17 | TRBJ1-2 | NA | TRBV3-1 | CASSQDRGIISNYGYTF
12 | TRBJ1-2 | NA | TRBV20-1 | CSATATNYGYTF
17 | TRBJ1-6 | NA | TRBV28 | CASSLPALQGTDSPLHF